This T cell receptor beta chain was captured in a study of cytomegalovirus exposure and HLA in healthy donors. General study results and limits: Published work reported that the classifier diagnosed cytomegalovirus status with high specificity and sensitivity. Many donors carried some public TCRs, although rarity characterized most TCR sequences.

The CDR3 spans 14 residues. Looked up from germline, CDR1 is MDHEN and CDR2 is SYDVKM. Trimming removed 8 bases at V and 6 bases at J, with 16 bases between. The PCR contained 60 Vbeta and 13 Jbeta primers. Assay used: immunoSEQ multiplex PCR; TCRdb lists only in-frame clones, some missing. The data hold approximately 94,000 clones, with 76% observed a single time. Worth noting for this clone: Its antigen remains unidentified.

The sequenced sample was PBMCs. This clonotype was sampled from a man between 25 and 39 years old in good health and CMV-seropositive. V and J are TRBV28 and TRBJ1-4; D is unresolved. The DNA for the CDR3 is TGTGCCAGCGCGTCGGGAGCGACATATGAAAAACTGTTTTTT. Translating it yields CASASGATYEKLFF.